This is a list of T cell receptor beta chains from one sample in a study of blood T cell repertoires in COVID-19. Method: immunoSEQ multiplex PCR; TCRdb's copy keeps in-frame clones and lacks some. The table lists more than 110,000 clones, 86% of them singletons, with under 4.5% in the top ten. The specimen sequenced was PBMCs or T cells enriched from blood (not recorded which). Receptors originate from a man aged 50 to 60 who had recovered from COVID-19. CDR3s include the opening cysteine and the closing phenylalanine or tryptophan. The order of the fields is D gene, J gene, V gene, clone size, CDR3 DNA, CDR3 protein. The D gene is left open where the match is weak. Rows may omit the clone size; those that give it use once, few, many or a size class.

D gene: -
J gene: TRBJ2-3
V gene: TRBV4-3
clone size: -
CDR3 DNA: TGCGCCAGCAGCCCCCGCCCGGGGGTTAGCACAGATACGCAGTATTTT
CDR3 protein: CASSPRPGVSTDTQYF

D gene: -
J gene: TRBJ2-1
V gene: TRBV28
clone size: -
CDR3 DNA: TGTGCCAGCAGGTTAGCAGTTACCAACTACAATGAGCAGTTCTTC
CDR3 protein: CASRLAVTNYNEQFF

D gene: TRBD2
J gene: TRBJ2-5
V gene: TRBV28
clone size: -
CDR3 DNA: TGTGCCAGCAGTTTAGAGATAGCGGGGAGCTACTTCCAAGAGACCCAGTACTTC
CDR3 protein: CASSLEIAGSYFQETQYF

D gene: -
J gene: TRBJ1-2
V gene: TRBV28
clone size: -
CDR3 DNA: TGTGCCAGCAGGACTCACGATAACTATGGCTACACCTTC
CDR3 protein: CASRTHDNYGYTF

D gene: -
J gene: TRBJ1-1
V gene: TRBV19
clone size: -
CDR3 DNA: TGTGCCAGTAGTATATTGGAGGCCACTGAAGCTTTCTTT
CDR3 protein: CASSILEATEAFF

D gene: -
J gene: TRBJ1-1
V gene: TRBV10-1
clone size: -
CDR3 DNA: TGCGCCAGCAGTGAGTCGAAGGCAGGAGGCACTGAAGCTTTCTTT
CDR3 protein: CASSESKAGGTEAFF

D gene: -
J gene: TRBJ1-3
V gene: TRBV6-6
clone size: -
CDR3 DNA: TGTGCCAGCTCAGCCGGGCAGGGTGGAAACACCATATATTTT
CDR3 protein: CASSAGQGGNTIYF

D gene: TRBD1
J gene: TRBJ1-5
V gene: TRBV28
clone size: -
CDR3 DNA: TGTGCCAGCAGTTTATCCGGGACAGGCAACTCACGTCGACAGCCCCAGCATTTT
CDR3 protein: CASSLSGTGNSRRQPQHF

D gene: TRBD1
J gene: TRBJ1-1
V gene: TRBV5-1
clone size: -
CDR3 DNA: TGCGCCAGCAGAACCGACAGGGGCAGGACTGAAGCTTTCTTT
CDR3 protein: CASRTDRGRTEAFF

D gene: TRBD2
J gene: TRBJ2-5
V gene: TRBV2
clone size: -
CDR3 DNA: TGTGCCAGCAGTGAGGGGTTTAGCGGGAAGGGTCGAGAGACCCAGTACTTC
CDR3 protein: CASSEGFSGKGRETQYF

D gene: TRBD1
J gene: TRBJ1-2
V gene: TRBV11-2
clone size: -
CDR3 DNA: TGTGCCAGCAGCCGAACCGGACAGGTTTTTGGCTACACCTTC
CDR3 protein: CASSRTGQVFGYTF

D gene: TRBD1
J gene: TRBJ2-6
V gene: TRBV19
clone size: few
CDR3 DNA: TGTGCAAGTAGTACGCAGGGGGCCCTCTCTGGGGCCAACGTCCTGACTTTC
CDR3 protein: CASSTQGALSGANVLTF

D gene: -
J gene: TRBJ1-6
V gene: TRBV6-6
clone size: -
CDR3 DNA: TGTGCCAGCAGTCGTCCCAGGGGTGGTGCAATCTCATATAATTCACCCCTCCACTTT
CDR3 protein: CASSRPRGGAISYNSPLHF

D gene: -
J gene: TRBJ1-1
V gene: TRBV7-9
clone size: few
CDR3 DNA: TGTGCCAGCAGCTCCGGACTGGTGAACACTGAAGCTTTCTTT
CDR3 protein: CASSSGLVNTEAFF

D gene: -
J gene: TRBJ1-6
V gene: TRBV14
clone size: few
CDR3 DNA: TGTGCCAGCAGCCAAGATCAGGGGTGGGATTCACCCCTCCACTTT
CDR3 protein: CASSQDQGWDSPLHF

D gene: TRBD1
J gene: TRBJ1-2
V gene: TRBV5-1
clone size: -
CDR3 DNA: TGCGCCAGCCAATTAGGACAGGGGGTGAACAACTATGGCTACACCTTC
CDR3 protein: CASQLGQGVNNYGYTF

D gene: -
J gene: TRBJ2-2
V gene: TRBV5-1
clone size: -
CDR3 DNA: TGCGCCAGCAGGGGCTTAGTCATGTCGAGCACCGGGGAGCTGTTTTTT
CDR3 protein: CASRGLVMSSTGELFF